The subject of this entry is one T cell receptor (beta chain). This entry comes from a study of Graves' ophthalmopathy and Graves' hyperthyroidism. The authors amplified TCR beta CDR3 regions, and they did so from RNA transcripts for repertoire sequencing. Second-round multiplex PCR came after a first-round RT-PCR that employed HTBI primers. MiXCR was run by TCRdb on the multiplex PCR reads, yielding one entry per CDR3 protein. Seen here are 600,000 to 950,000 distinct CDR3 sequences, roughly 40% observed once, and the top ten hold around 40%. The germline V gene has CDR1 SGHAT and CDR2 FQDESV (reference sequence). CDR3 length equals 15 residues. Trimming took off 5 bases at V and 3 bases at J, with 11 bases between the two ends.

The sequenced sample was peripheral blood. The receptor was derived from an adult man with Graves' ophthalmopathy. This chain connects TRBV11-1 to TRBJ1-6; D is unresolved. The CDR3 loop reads CASSQSRNYNSPLHF. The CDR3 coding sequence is TGTGCCAGCAGCCAAAGCCGGAACTATAATTCACCCCTCCACTTT. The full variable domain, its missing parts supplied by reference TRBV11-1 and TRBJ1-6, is EAEVAQSPRYKITEKSQAVAFWCDPISGHATLYWYRQILGQGPELLVQFQDESVVDDSQLPKDRFSAERLKGVDSTLKIQPAELGDSAMYLCASSQSRNYNSPLHFGNGTRLTVT.